This record concerns one T cell receptor (beta chain) sequence. Its antigen is undetermined. Time point of the sample: patch test 2, 6 weeks after DPC sensitization. Treatment of the sample: therapeutic diphenylcyclopropenone sensitization with weekly scalp DPC. Individual cDNA molecules in this library carried unique molecular identifiers. As processed by the authors: Individual samples carried between 23,224 and 690,600 TCRs, with 85,000 to 100,000 as the median. TCRdb reprocessed the RACE reads via MiXCR and lists one record per CDR3 protein. Clone size and V and J calls follow TCRdb, not the original study. Altogether under 100,000 distinct CDR3 sequences are present, over 9.5% being singletons, with the ten largest covering approximately 4.7%. This sample was included in a study of human T cells and chemical hapten exposure. Notes on the study in general: Significantly more large CDR3 similarity clusters arose among expanded TCRs than among controls.

The germline CDR1 and CDR2 sequences are MGHRA and YSYEKL. CDR3 length: 16 amino acids. V was pared by 0 bases and J by 2 bases, with 11 bases between. This TCR came from a woman in her forties or fifties with alopecia areata. Some clones in this sample may be carry-over from other donors' samples. The source material was whole blood, sampled in connection with sensitization to the hapten diphenylcyclopropenone (DPC). The genes are TRBV4-1 and TRBJ2-1; D call uncertain. CDR3 sequence (DNA): TGCGCCAGCAGCCAAGATGGGCAGTCCGCCTACAATGAGCAGTTCTTC. Encoded protein: CASSQDGQSAYNEQFF.